This T cell receptor (beta chain) came from a study of shared clonotypes between healthy human individuals (dated by TCRdb to the early 2020s). Concerning the study at large: The cohort included a few men and a couple of women between 18 and 49 years of age. For each donor, CD4 naive and CD4 memory were each given three plates, CD8 naive was given two plates, and CD8 memory was given one plate. To increase sequencing depth and limit assay-specific biases, different laboratories used diverse techniques to prepare libraries and sequence TCR repertoires. Blood TCR repertoires of about 5 healthy adults were deeply sequenced to estimate repertoire size and the extent of clonotype sharing between individuals. Each donor's leukapheresis produced roughly between roughly 0.9 and 9 billion PBMCs. Results the study describes overall, beyond this receptor: Incomplete sequencing was indicated by rarefaction of sorted-subset datasets, despite the large sequencing depth. Sampling was limited to blood, and TCR repertoires in tissue likely differ from TCR repertoires in blood. Pairwise subsampling indicated that sequencing depth was expected to affect the degree of clonotype sharing among donors. Clonotypes shared by all four sorted-subset donors showed higher generation probabilities than non-shared clonotypes. The small number of donors limited the genetic and exposure-history diversity represented. Across a few donors, approximately 4.9% of naive CD4, roughly 3.8% of naive CD8, 2% to 2.5% of memory CD4, and approximately 0.42% of memory CD8 clonotypes were shared. Larger estimated clonotype richness was generally found for naive subsets than for memory subsets.

TCR CDR3 regions were amplified from genomic DNA by multiplex PCR using the deep immunoSEQ assay. Extracted genomic DNA from each cell subset was spread evenly across all wells of several immunoSEQ 96-well plates, with each plate serving as a replicate. For sorted subsets, approximately 210 ng genomic DNA, equal to 30,000 to 35,000 T cell genomes, was loaded into each replicate PCR. Purified libraries were measured with a Qubit 3.0 fluorometer, size-checked on a Bioanalyzer 2100, and measured again with the KAPA Library Quantification kit. Every immunoSEQ 96-well plate was sequenced on a dedicated single-read 150-cycle Illumina NextSeq 550 flow cell. The study's own analysis went as follows. Because the immunoSEQ output held only junctional sequences and lacked quality scores, the filtering could not match the filtering applied to full-length reads. To assign V/J genes and CDR3, sequences were annotated against IMGT germline references using PyIR, a Python wrapper for IgBLAST v1.9. Reads were filtered out if the reads had weak V/J assignments (E-value above 1e-6), no CDR3, stop codons, out-of-frame junctions, or ambiguous translated residues. A V3J clonotype was defined by an identical inferred V gene, J gene, and CDR3 amino acid sequence. To compute the percentage overlap between repertoires, the number of shared unique clonotypes was divided by the size of the smaller repertoire. RTK rarefaction, the Chao1 estimator, and Recon v2.1 estimates of unobserved clonotypes were used to assess repertoire richness. OLGA was used to compute generation probabilities for all TCRbeta clonotypes that the gDNA method yielded from a handful of donors. TCRdb obtained this table from immuneACCESS and retained in-frame rearrangements with V and J assigned. These tables miss some clones; where compared with another copy, unresolved V genes account for less than half of the shortfall, and the remainder is unexplained. For V, J and clone size, that table is used; D and trimming come from the DNA. The sample includes over a million clones, with about 98% observed a single time. Around 0.47% of the sample belongs to the ten largest clones.

The donors were healthy, HIV-negative adults who had no recently reported acute infections or vaccinations. Every donor was a Caucasian adult living in Nashville, Tennessee, USA. CD4+ T cells were enriched by magnetic negative selection; naive cells were then positively selected on CD45RA, and the negative fraction formed the memory subset. After blood collection by leukapheresis, PBMCs were isolated using Ficoll-Histopaque density gradient centrifugation and then cryopreserved in the vapor phase of liquid nitrogen. Analytical flow cytometry was used to check the purity and quantity of each magnetically sorted T cell population. From each sorted fraction, genomic DNA was isolated and quantified by UV absorbance on a Nanodrop 2000c. The germline V gene (reference sequence) gives CDR1 as LNHNV and CDR2 as YYDKDF. From the cysteine up to the phenylalanine, the CDR3 has a length of 17 residues. Just CDR3 DNA is preserved here, 51 bases in frame from base 1. Cut back by 0 bases and 2 bases, the V and J ends lie 17 bases apart.

Comment on this clone: Its antigen specificity is not known. Base qualities are missing; no much larger clone stands one base away.

The chain uses TRBV15 and TRBJ2-7; the D gene is perhaps TRBD2, on 7 matching bases. Sample: naive CD4+ T cells sorted from blood. The cell subset or site tag for this specimen amounts to: CD45RA+ positively selected. The TCR was taken from a man aged 25 to 45 in good health. The encoded CDR3 is CATSRDVRGAIPYEQYF. DNA sequence: TGTGCCACCAGCAGAGATGTCCGGGGGGCGATCCCCTACGAGCAGTACTTC.